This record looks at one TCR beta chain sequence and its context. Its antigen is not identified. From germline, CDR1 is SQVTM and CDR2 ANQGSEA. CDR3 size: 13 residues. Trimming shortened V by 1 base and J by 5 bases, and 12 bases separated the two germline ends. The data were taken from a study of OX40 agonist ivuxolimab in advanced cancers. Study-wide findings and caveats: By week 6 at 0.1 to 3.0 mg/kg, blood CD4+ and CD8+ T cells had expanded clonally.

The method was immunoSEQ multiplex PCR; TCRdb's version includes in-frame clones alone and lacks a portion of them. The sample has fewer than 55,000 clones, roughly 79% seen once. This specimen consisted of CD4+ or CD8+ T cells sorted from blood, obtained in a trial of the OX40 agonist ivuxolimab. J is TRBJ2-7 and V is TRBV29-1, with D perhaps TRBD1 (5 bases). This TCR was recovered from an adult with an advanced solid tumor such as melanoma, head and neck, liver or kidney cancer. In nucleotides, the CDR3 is TGCAGCGTTGAAGGGGGCGCTGGGAACGAGCAGTACTTC. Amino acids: CSVEGGAGNEQYF.